The text below deals with one TCR beta chain. CDR1 SGHNT and CDR2 YENEEA come from the germline V gene. The CDR3 spans 16 residues. With V trimmed by 2 bases and J by 6 bases, 11 bases remained unmatched. The sample originates from a study of cytomegalovirus exposure and HLA in healthy donors. Both 60 Vbeta primers and 13 Jbeta primers went into the PCR. Sequencing used immunoSEQ multiplex PCR; TCRdb keeps in-frame clones, though not all of them. The table has 120,000 to 150,000 clones, 60% to 80% seen once; the top ten hold under 5.5%. The source material was PBMCs. This chain connects TRBV11-3 to TRBJ2-7, with TRBD1 matching over 9 bases. This TCR derives from a woman aged 45-65 years in good health and CMV-seronegative. Written as DNA, the CDR3 is TGTGCCAGCAGCTTATCTTCCGGGACAGGGAATGTCGAGCAGTACTTC. Translation: CASSLSSGTGNVEQYF.